This T cell receptor (beta chain) came from a study of blood T cell repertoires in COVID-19. Study details: T cells, B-cell-depleted T cells, or PBMCs provided the cDNA or gDNA that served as material.

The CDR3 loop spans 15 amino acids. The ends were cut back, 1 base at V and 2 bases at J, with 13 bases in the middle. Germline V lookup: CDR1 SGHKS, CDR2 YYEKEE (reference sequence). In the authors' methods: For nucleated cells, counts were estimated from reference gene primer amplification. Here immunoSEQ multiplex PCR was the method, and the copy in TCRdb shows in-frame clones only, minus some. The V and J calls and the clone size are those of that table, but D and trimming were determined from the DNA. The data show 250,000 or so clones, with around nine tenths seen just once and over 5% held by the top ten.

The chain recombines TRBV5-5 with TRBJ2-7, with D perhaps TRBD2 (6 bases). The sample was peripheral blood. The clonotype originates from an older woman with COVID-19, enrolled during active disease. CDR3 DNA sequence: TGTGCCAGCAGCTTGTTGCGGGGTGGAACCTACGAGCAGTACTTC. Translation: CASSLLRGGTYEQYF.